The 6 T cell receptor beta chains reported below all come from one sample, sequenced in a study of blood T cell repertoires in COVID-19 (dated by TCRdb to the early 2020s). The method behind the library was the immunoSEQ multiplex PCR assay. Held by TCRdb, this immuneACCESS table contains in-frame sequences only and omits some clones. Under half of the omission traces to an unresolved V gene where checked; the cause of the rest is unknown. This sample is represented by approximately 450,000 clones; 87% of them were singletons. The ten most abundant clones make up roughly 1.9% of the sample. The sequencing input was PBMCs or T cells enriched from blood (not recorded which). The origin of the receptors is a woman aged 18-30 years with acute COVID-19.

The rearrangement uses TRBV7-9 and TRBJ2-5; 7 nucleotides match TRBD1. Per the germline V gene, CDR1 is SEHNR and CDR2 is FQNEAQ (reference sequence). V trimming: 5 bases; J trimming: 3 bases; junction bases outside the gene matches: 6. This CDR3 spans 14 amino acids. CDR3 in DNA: TGTGCCAGCAGCGGCACCGGGACAGAAGAGACCCAGTACTTC. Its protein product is CASSGTGTEETQYF.

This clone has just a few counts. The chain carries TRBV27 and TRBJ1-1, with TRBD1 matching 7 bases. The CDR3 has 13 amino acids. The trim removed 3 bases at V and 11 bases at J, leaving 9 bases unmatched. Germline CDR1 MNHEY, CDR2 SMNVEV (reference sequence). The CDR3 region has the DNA TGTGCCAGCAGTTTCAACAGGGGAAAGTACGCTTTCTTT. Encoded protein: CASSFNRGKYAFF.

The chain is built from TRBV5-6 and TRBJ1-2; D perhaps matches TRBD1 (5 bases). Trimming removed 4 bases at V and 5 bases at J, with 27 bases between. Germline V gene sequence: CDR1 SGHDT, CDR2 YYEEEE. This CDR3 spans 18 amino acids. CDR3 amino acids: CASSPLLGSSRVRYGYTF. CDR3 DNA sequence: TGTGCCAGCAGCCCGCTATTAGGCAGTAGCAGGGTGAGGTATGGCTACACCTTC. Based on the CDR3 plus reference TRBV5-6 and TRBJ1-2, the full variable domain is DAGVTQSPTHLIKTRGQQVTLRCSPKSGHDTVSWYQQALGQGPQFIFQYYEEEERQRGNFPDRFSGHQFPNYSSELNVNALLLGDSALYLCASSPLLGSSRVRYGYTFGSGTRLTVV.

The CDR3: CSASIQGGYGYTF. CDR3 nucleotide sequence: TGCAGTGCTAGTATACAGGGGGGCTATGGCTACACCTTC. The V gene is TRBV20-1, the J gene TRBJ1-2, with 8 bases aligning to TRBD1. The V and J ends lost 3 bases and 4 bases, in that order; junction bases with no gene match: 4. There are 13 residues in the CDR3. Germline lookup yields CDR1 DFQATT and CDR2 SNEGSKA (reference sequence).

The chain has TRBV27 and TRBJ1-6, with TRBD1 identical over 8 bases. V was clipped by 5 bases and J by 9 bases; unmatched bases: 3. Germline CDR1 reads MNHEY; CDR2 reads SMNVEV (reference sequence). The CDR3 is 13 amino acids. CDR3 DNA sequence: TGTGCCAGCAGTCCGGACAGGGTTTCACCCCTCCACTTT. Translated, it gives CASSPDRVSPLHF.

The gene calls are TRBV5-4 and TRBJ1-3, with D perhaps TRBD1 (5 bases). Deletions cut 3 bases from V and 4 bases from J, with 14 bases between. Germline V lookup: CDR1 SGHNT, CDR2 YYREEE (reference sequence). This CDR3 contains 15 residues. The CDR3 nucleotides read TGTGCCAGCAGCTCCCTTTCAGGGTCCGGAAACACCATATATTTT. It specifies CASSSLSGSGNTIYF.